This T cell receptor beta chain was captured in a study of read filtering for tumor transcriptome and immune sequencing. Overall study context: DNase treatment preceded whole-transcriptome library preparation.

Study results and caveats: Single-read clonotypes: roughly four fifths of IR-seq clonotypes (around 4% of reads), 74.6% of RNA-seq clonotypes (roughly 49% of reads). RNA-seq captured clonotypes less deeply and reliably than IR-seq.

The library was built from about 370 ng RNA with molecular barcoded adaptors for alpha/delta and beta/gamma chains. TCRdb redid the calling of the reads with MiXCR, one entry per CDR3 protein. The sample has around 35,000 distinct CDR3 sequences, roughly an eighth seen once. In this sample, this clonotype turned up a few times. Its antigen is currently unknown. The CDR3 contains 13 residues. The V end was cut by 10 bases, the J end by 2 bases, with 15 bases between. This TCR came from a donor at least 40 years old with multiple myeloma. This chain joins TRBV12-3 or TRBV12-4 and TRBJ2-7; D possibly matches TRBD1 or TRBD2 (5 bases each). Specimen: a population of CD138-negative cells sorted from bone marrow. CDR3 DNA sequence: TGTGCCACCCAAAGAGTGGGGGCCTACGAGCAGTACTTC. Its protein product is CATQRVGAYEQYF.